This entry lists 20 T cell receptor beta chains sequenced from one sample in a study of Graves' ophthalmopathy and Graves' hyperthyroidism. Amplification targeted the TCR beta CDR3 regions, with RNA transcripts as the source material. RT-PCR with HTBI primers came first, then second-round multiplex PCR. One entry per CDR3 protein, called by TCRdb with MiXCR from the multiplex PCR reads. The table has 300,000 or so distinct CDR3 sequences, roughly a sixth seen once. The sequenced sample was peripheral blood. These TCRs come from an adult man with Graves' ophthalmopathy.

The V call is TRBV11-2, the J call TRBJ1-3, with D perhaps matching TRBD1 (5 bases). Per the germline V gene, CDR1 is SGHAT and CDR2 is FQNNGV. V lost 5 bases and J lost 0, with 11 bases in between. This CDR3 contains 15 residues. The CDR3 is CASSSTGFSGNTIYF. In DNA form, the CDR3 reads TGTGCCAGCAGCAGTACAGGCTTCTCTGGAAACACCATATATTTT. The entire variable domain, with the rest obtained from reference TRBV11-2 and TRBJ1-3, is as follows: EAGVAQSPRYKIIEKRQSVAFWCNPISGHATLYWYQQILGQGPKLLIQFQNNGVVDDSQLPKDRFSAERLKGVDSTLKIQPAKLEDSAVYLCASSSTGFSGNTIYFGEGSWLTVV.

This clonotype came up many times. Germline is not matched at one junction end, which may reflect a read error. The V call is TRBV6-1, the J call TRBJ1-2; TRBD1 aligns across 7 bases. CDR1 is MNHNS and CDR2 is SASEGT in the germline V gene. This CDR3 has 15 residues. In nucleotides, the CDR3 is TGTGCCAGCAGGGAAGGGAGGGGGCCCGGGTTCGGCTACACCTTC. Amino acids: CASREGRGPGFGYTF.

The chain is built from TRBV7-2 and TRBJ1-6; 9 bases align to TRBD1. Germline values: CDR1 SGHTA, CDR2 FQGNSA. V gave up 6 bases and J gave up 10 bases; unmatched junction bases: 10. The CDR3 consists of 15 residues. Written as DNA, the CDR3 is TGTGCCAGCAGTCAATCGGGGACAGGGCACTCACCCCTCCACTTT. Protein sequence: CASSQSGTGHSPLHF. Drawing the rest from reference TRBV7-2 and TRBJ1-6, the complete variable domain is GAGVSQSPSNKVTEKGKDVELRCDPISGHTALYWYRQSLGQGLEFLIYFQGNSAPDKSGLPSDRFSAERTGGSVSTLTIQRTQQEDSAVYLCASSQSGTGHSPLHFGNGTRLTVT.

On this clonotype: This may stem from a read error, because a much larger clone lies one nucleotide away. The CDR3 end shows no conserved phenylalanine or tryptophan, and so a read error is likely. The V and J genes are TRBV19 and TRBJ1-5; 9 nucleotides agree with TRBD1. There are 15 residues in the CDR3. Losses at the gene ends were 4 bases for V and 5 bases for J; bases not matched to a gene: 6. Germline V gives CDR1 LNHDA, CDR2 SQIVND (reference sequence). CDR3: CASSTQDRGDQPQHL. The CDR3 DNA reads TGTGCCAGTAGTACTCAGGACAGGGGCGATCAGCCCCAGCATCTT.

The chain uses TRBV6-1 and TRBJ1-6; D gene unclear. CDR1 MNHNS and CDR2 SASEGT come from the germline V gene. V lost 1 base and J 6 bases, leaving 13 bases between the germline ends. The CDR3 is made up of 16 amino acids. The CDR3 nucleotides read TGTGCCAGCAGTGAAGGACGAGTTCGGGGTAATTCACCCCTCCACTTT. Amino acid sequence: CASSEGRVRGNSPLHF.

The chain combines TRBV6-4 with TRBJ1-6; the match to TRBD1 covers 8 bases. The CDR3 has 13 residues. CDR1 and CDR2 from the germline V gene are MRHNA and SNTAGT. V lost 5 bases, J lost 14 bases, and 8 bases stayed unmatched. The CDR3 DNA is TGTGCCAGCAGTTATTGGGGACAGGATACCCTCCACTTT. Protein product: CASSYWGQDTLHF.

This clonotype was counted many times. V and J are TRBV29-1 and TRBJ2-5; weak D call: TRBD2 (6 bases). CDR1 SQVTM and CDR2 ANQGSEA come from the germline V gene. V lost 0 bases and J 2 bases, leaving 19 bases between the germline ends. The CDR3 length is 17 residues. The CDR3 DNA reads TGCAGCGTTGAAGATCTGGTTCGGGACTCGCCTCAAGAGACCCAGTACTTC. This codes for CSVEDLVRDSPQETQYF.

Ten or more counts support this clonotype. This sequence joins TRBV12-5 and TRBJ2-5; D uncertain. Germline CDR1 and CDR2: LGHNT and FRNRAP. The CDR3 totals 14 residues. V lost 6 bases and J 5 bases, leaving 16 bases between the germline ends. CDR3: CASGKLIGPETQYF. Written as DNA, the CDR3 is TGTGCTAGTGGCAAACTCATAGGGCCGGAGACCCAGTACTTC.

In its sample, this clonotype was seen many times. V usage is TRBV10-3 and J usage is TRBJ1-1; D may be TRBD1 (5 bases). Trimming stripped 7 bases from V and 1 base from J, with 16 bases between. Germline V gene data show CDR1 as ENHRY and CDR2 as SYGVKD. This CDR3 contains 15 residues. The CDR3 sequence is CAIKVSDSPNTEAFF. CDR3 nucleotides: TGTGCCATCAAGGTGTCCGACAGCCCGAACACTGAAGCTTTCTTT.

This clonotype was observed at least ten times. The genes are TRBV6-5 and TRBJ1-5; no clear D gene. The germline V gene encodes CDR1 MNHEY and CDR2 SVGAGI. V lost 0 bases to trimming and J lost 3 bases, with 6 bases between them. This CDR3 is built from 14 residues. DNA of the CDR3: TGTGCCAGCAGTTACTCCCGCCCCAATCAGCCCCAGCATTTT. Translated: CASSYSRPNQPQHF.

The chain joins TRBV20-1 to TRBJ1-2; D is unresolved. V shed 2 bases and J shed 14 bases, with 12 bases lying between them. This CDR3 has 10 amino acids. Germline V lookup: CDR1 DFQATT, CDR2 SNEGSKA (reference sequence). CDR3 nucleotides: TGCAGTGCTAGAAATAGGCCGGTTACCTTC. Translation gives CSARNRPVTF.

V and J are TRBV5-4 and TRBJ2-7; 7 nucleotides match TRBD1. Germline V gene data show CDR1 as SGHNT and CDR2 as YYREEE (reference sequence). The CDR3 totals 17 residues. J gave up 2 bases and V 3 bases, and 14 bases lay outside the gene matches. The CDR3 sequence: CASSSLTGTGQTYEQYF. The CDR3 DNA follows: TGTGCCAGCAGCTCACTAACGGGGACGGGACAGACCTACGAGCAGTACTTC.

This clonotype was seen ten or more times. This chain connects TRBV6-5 to TRBJ1-2, with D possibly being TRBD1 (5 bases). This CDR3 spans 15 amino acids. Trimming pared 0 bases from V and 3 bases from J, leaving 11 bases between. Germline lookup yields CDR1 MNHEY and CDR2 SVGAGI. The CDR3 loop is CASSYSGESHYGYTF. The CDR3 DNA follows: TGTGCCAGCAGTTACTCGGGGGAGAGTCACTATGGCTACACCTTC.

With respect to this clonotype: One end of the junction fails to match germline, which may point to a read error. V usage is TRBV12-3 or TRBV12-4 and J usage is TRBJ1-1, with 9 positions matching TRBD1. The CDR3 extends over 12 amino acids. The CDR3 reads CASRSEGQGPVF. The CDR3 nucleotides are TGTGCCAGCAGATCGGAGGGACAGGGACCTGTCTTT.

This clonotype was counted at least ten times. V usage is TRBV7-3 and J usage is TRBJ1-1; D gene unclear. The CDR3 spans 13 residues. Germline-derived CDR1 and CDR2 are SGHTA and FQGTGA. V gave up 2 bases and J gave up 3 bases, with 7 bases separating them. The CDR3: CASSLSPDTEAFF. As DNA, the CDR3 is TGTGCCAGCAGCTTATCTCCCGACACTGAAGCTTTCTTT.

This clonotype was observed at least ten times. The chain couples TRBV12-5 to TRBJ2-7; D may be TRBD1 or TRBD2 (5 bases each). Germline V gene sequence: CDR1 LGHNT, CDR2 FRNRAP. The CDR3 runs 15 residues. Trimming left V 0 bases short and J 2 bases short, with 11 bases between. This CDR3 is CASGLVRDRPYEQYF. CDR3 coding DNA: TGTGCTAGTGGTTTGGTCAGGGACCGTCCCTACGAGCAGTACTTC.

This rearrangement joins TRBV28 to TRBJ1-1; D not resolved. V was cut by 3 bases and J by 10 bases, with 12 bases left in between. Germline V CDR1 and CDR2: MDHEN, SYDVKM. This CDR3 spans 12 amino acids. The CDR3 DNA is TGTGCCAGCAGTTTTATTCGCTCGGTAGCTTTCTTT. The encoded protein is CASSFIRSVAFF.

This clonotype was detected a few times. With a much larger clone just one base away, this may be a read error. The chain has TRBV13 and TRBJ2-7; D uncertain. The CDR3 extends over 14 amino acids. CDR1 and CDR2 (germline): PRHDT, FYEKMQ (reference sequence). The CDR3 protein is CVSSPGLGNYEQYF. For the CDR3, the DNA is TGTGTCAGCAGCCCCGGTCTGGGGAACTACGAGCAGTACTTC.

This clonotype was observed at least ten times. The chain joins TRBV19 to TRBJ2-5; 9 bases are shared with TRBD2. V lost 6 bases to trimming and J lost 5 bases; unmatched junction nucleotides: 7. Germline lookup yields CDR1 LNHDA and CDR2 SQIVND (reference sequence). This CDR3 is built from 14 residues. This CDR3 is CASRLSGRGETQYF. The CDR3 DNA reads as TGTGCCAGTAGACTTAGCGGGAGAGGTGAGACCCAGTACTTC.

This clonotype was counted at least ten times. The V and J genes are TRBV20-1 and TRBJ2-7, with 12 bases that match TRBD2. This CDR3 has 12 amino acids. Germline V CDR1 and CDR2: DFQATT, SNEGSKA (reference sequence). V lost 7 bases and J lost 4; bases outside the gene matches: 2. CDR3 in DNA: TGCAGTGTCGGACTAGCGGGATACGAGCAGTACTTC. It yields the protein CSVGLAGYEQYF.